The 10 T cell receptor beta chains below all came from one sample that was sequenced in a study of graft-versus-host responses after intestinal transplantation. Some clones are missing from TCRdb's copy, which holds only in-frame ones; the method was immunoSEQ multiplex PCR. The sample records some 120,000 clones, roughly nine tenths being singletons. For these TCRs, the target antigens are not known. The sequenced sample was unstimulated CD4+ T cells sorted from spleen or lymph node cells, obtained before transplant. The receptors shown here come from a human donor who was the organ donor for an intestinal transplant.

The rearrangement joins TRBV20-1 to TRBJ1-2; D might be TRBD1 (5 bases). V lost 1 base and J lost 5, with 5 bases in between. CDR3 length: 11 amino acids. Germline V gene data show CDR1 as DFQATT and CDR2 as SNEGSKA (reference sequence). CDR3 region: CSARGTYGYTF. The DNA of the CDR3 is TGCAGTGCTAGAGGGACATATGGCTACACCTTC.

This clone was counted a single time. This chain joins TRBV6-6 and TRBJ1-5; D perhaps matches TRBD1 (6 bases). V dropped 5 bases and J dropped 7 bases, with 12 bases sitting between them. The germline V gene encodes CDR1 MNHNY and CDR2 SVGAGI (reference sequence). The CDR3 sequence is 13 residues long. CDR3 in DNA: TGTGCCAGCAGTCGGGGGGACACCCAGCCCCAGCATTTT. This gives the protein CASSRGDTQPQHF.

The chain links TRBV6-5 to TRBJ1-2; 9 bases are a match to TRBD1. Looked up from germline, CDR1 is MNHEY and CDR2 is SVGAGI. V was pared by 8 bases and J by 5 bases, with 6 bases of the junction left unmatched. The CDR3 consists of 13 residues. The CDR3 bases are TGTGCCAGCGGGACAGGGAGAGGGTATGGCTACACCTTC. Translated, it gives CASGTGRGYGYTF.

J is TRBJ1-1 and V is TRBV19, with D possibly being TRBD1 (5 bases). Germline CDR1 is LNHDA and CDR2 is SQIVND (reference sequence). With 6 bases removed from V and 0 bases from J, the gap between germline ends came to 11 bases. This CDR3 region has 14 residues. CDR3 DNA: TGTGCCAGTAGCCCGGGACGGATGAACACTGAAGCTTTCTTT. Its protein product is CASSPGRMNTEAFF.

This sequence joins TRBV28 and TRBJ2-7; 7 bases fit TRBD2. Germline V gene sequence: CDR1 MDHEN, CDR2 SYDVKM. The CDR3 covers 14 residues. J lost 4 bases, V lost 3 bases, and 6 bases had no gene match. The CDR3 loop reads CASSFAGALYEQYF. CDR3 DNA: TGTGCCAGCAGTTTTGCGGGAGCGTTGTACGAGCAGTACTTC.

The V gene is TRBV25-1, the J gene TRBJ2-7; D not certain. Per the germline V gene, CDR1 is MGHDK and CDR2 is SYGVNS. The CDR3 extends over 13 amino acids. Deletions cut 2 bases from V and 0 bases from J, with 5 bases between. The DNA of the CDR3 is TGTGCCAGCAGTGAAATGGGCTCCTACGAGCAGTACTTC. This sequence encodes CASSEMGSYEQYF.

This rearrangement joins TRBV13 to TRBJ2-1, with 7 bases aligning to TRBD2. V gave up 5 bases and J gave up 8 bases; unmatched junction bases: 9. CDR1 and CDR2 from the germline V gene are PRHDT and FYEKMQ (reference sequence). This CDR3 spans 14 amino acids. The CDR3 nucleotides are TGTGCCAGCAGCCGGGGACTACCAGGCGATGAGCAGTTCTTC. Translated: CASSRGLPGDEQFF. Together with reference TRBV13 and TRBJ2-1, the CDR3 gives the full variable domain: AAGVIQSPRHLIKEKRETATLKCYPIPRHDTVYWYQQGPGQDPQFLISFYEKMQSDKGSIPDRFSAQQFSDYHSELNMSSLELGDSALYFCASSRGLPGDEQFFGPGTRLTVL.

The chain carries TRBV21-1 and TRBJ2-5; the table's D call, TRBD2, has no DNA check behind it. TRBV21-1 is assigned pseudogene status. The CDR3 contains 15 residues. The DNA of the CDR3 is TGTGCCAGCAGCAAAGCTCAGAGGGGAGGAGAGACCCAGTACTTC. Amino acids: CASSKAQRGGETQYF.

This clone was seen only a few times. This chain joins TRBV5-5 and TRBJ1-2; no definite D call. CDR1 is SGHKS and CDR2 is YYEKEE in the germline V gene (reference sequence). Trimming pared 6 bases from V and 4 bases from J, leaving 10 bases between. The CDR3 is 12 amino acids. This chain's CDR3 is CASTLDIYGYTF. The CDR3 bases are TGTGCCAGCACCCTTGACATCTATGGCTACACCTTC. Full variable domain (outside the CDR3, taken from reference TRBV5-5 and TRBJ1-2): DAGVTQSPTHLIKTRGQQVTLRCSPISGHKSVSWYQQVLGQGPQFIFQYYEKEERGRGNFPDRFSARQFPNYSSELNVNALLLGDSALYLCASTLDIYGYTFGSGTRLTVV.

The chain joins TRBV7-2 to TRBJ2-1; TRBD2 matches at 12 bases. Germline V lookup: CDR1 SGHTA, CDR2 FQGNSA. V was clipped by 1 base and J by 3 bases; unmatched bases: 10. The CDR3 runs 19 residues. The CDR3 here is CASSLVGLAGGPGYNEQFF. In DNA, the CDR3 is TGTGCCAGCAGCTTAGTAGGCCTAGCGGGAGGGCCGGGCTACAATGAGCAGTTCTTC.